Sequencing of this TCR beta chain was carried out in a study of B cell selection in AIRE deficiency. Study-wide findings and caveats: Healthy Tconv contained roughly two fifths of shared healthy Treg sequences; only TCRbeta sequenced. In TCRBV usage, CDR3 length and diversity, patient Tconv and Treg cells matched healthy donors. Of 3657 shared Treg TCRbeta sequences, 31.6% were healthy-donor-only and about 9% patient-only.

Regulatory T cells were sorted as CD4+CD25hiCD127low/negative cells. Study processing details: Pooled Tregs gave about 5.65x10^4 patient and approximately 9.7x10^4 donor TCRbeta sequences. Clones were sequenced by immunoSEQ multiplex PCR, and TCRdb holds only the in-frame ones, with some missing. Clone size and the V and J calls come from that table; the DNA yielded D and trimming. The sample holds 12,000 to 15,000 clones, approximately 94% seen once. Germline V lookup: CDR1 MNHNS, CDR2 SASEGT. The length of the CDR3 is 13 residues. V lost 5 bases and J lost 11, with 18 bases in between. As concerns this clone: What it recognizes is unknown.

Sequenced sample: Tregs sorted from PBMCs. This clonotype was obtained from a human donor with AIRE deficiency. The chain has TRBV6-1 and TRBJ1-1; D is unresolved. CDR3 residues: CASSRQGPNDAFF. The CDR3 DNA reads TGTGCCAGCAGTAGACAAGGACCTAATGATGCTTTCTTT.